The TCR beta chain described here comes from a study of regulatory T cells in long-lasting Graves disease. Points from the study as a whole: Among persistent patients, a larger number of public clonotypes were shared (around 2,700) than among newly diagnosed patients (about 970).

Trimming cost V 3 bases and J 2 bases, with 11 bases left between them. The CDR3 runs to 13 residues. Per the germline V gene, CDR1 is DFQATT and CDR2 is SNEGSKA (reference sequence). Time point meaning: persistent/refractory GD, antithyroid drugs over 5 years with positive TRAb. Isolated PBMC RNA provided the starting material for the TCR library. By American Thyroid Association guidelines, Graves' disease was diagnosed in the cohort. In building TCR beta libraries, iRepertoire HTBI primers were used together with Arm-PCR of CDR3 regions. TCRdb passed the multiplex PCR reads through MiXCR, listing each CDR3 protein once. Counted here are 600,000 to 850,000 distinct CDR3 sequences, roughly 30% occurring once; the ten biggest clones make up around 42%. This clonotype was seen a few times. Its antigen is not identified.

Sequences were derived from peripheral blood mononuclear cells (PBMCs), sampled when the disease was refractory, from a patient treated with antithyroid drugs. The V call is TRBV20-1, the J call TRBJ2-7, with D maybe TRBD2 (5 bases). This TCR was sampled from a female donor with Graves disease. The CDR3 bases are TGCAGTGCTAGTAGAGACTACCCCTACGAGCAGTACTTC. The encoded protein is CSASRDYPYEQYF.